These T cell receptor beta chains were read from a single sample in a study of T cell repertoires in cytomegalovirus infection. Which antigens these TCRs recognize remains unknown. MiXCR was run by TCRdb on the reads, yielding one entry per CDR3 protein. The sample records approximately 730,000 distinct CDR3 sequences, around 29% being singletons. The specimen comprised cultured CD8+ T cells from PBMCs, sampled from culture after CMV antigen stimulation. The receptors originated from a human donor in good health (CMV status not recorded). Some clones in this sample may be carry-over from other donors' samples. The CDR3 runs from the conserved cysteine through the conserved F or W. The order of the fields is clone size, J gene, D gene, V gene, CDR3 DNA, CDR3 protein. A D gene is named only where the DNA matches it firmly. A clone size is listed for some rows: how often the clone was seen (once, few, many), or a class if it is expanded.

NA	TRBJ1-4	NA	TRBV7-9	TGTGCCAGCAGCTCCCGGACATCAACTAATGAAAAACTGTTTTTT	CASSSRTSTNEKLFF
once	TRBJ2-7	TRBD1	TRBV6-6	TGTGCCAACAGTTCCGGGACAGGGAGTTTCTACGAGCAGTACTTC	CANSSGTGSFYEQYF
many	TRBJ1-5	NA	TRBV27	TGTGCCAGCAGTTTCGGGGGCGGAAGCAATCAGCCCCAGCATTTT	CASSFGGGSNQPQHF
NA	TRBJ1-2	NA	TRBV7-6	TGTGCCAGCAGTGAAACCAACTATGGCTACACCTTC	CASSETNYGYTF
few	TRBJ2-4	TRBD1	TRBV7-6	TGTGCCAGCAGCTTCCCGGGACAGGTCGCTTCCCCCACAAACATTCAGTACTTC	CASSFPGQVASPTNIQYF
NA	TRBJ2-7	NA	TRBV6-1	TGTGCCAGCAGTACGGCCATCGGGGCTTACGAGCAGTACTTC	CASSTAIGAYEQYF
NA	TRBJ1-1	NA	TRBV24-1	TGTGCCACCAGTGGAGGGAACACTGAAGCTTTCTTT	CATSGGNTEAFF
NA	TRBJ2-7	NA	TRBV20-1	TGCAGTGCCCTGGTCGCGGGATACGAGCAGTACTTC	CSALVAGYEQYF
NA	TRBJ2-4	NA	TRBV10-3	TGTGCCATCAGTGAGGGCGGCAACATTCAGTACTTC	CAISEGGNIQYF
NA	TRBJ2-7	NA	TRBV6-1	TGTGCCAGCAGTAAGACGGTCTACGAGCAGTACTTC	CASSKTVYEQYF
few	TRBJ2-2	NA	TRBV27	TGTGCCAGCCACTCTTTTGGCGGGCGGGACACCGGGGAGCTGTTTTTT	CASHSFGGRDTGELFF
NA	TRBJ1-1	NA	TRBV12-3/TRBV12-4	TGTGCCAGCAGCGTCATCGGGGGGTCGGTGGAAGCTTTCTTT	CASSVIGGSVEAFF
few	TRBJ2-5	TRBD2	TRBV7-6	TGTGCCAGCGGAATGCGGGGGGGGGGAGAGACCCAGTACTTC	CASGMRGGGETQYF
many	TRBJ2-1	NA	TRBV7-8	TGTGCCAGCAGCCGGGGACTCGTAGTTAATGAGCAGTTCTTC	CASSRGLVVNEQFF
few	TRBJ1-1	NA	TRBV24-1	TGTGCCACCAGTCACAGGGCTGGGGCTGAAGCTTTCTTT	CATSHRAGAEAFF
NA	TRBJ1-2	NA	TRBV9	TGTGCCAGCAGCGTATCCCCTTCGGGGGGTAACTATGGCTACACCTTC	CASSVSPSGGNYGYTF
NA	TRBJ1-5	NA	TRBV19	TGTGCCAGTAGTATAACAAGGGGGAACCAGCCCCAGCATTTT	CASSITRGNQPQHF
NA	TRBJ1-1	NA	TRBV27	TGTGCCAGTAGTTTATCGGAGGGGAACACTGAAGCTTTCTTT	CASSLSEGNTEAFF
few	TRBJ1-1	NA	TRBV6-5	TGTGCCAGCAGTACGGAGGGCCTCACTGAAGCTTTCTTT	CASSTEGLTEAFF
NA	TRBJ2-1	TRBD2	TRBV20-1	TGCAGTGCTAGCGGGGGGACCTACAATGAGCAGTTCTTC	CSASGGTYNEQFF
NA	TRBJ1-2	NA	TRBV10-3	TGTGCCATTGGACAGTACACCTTC	CAIGQYTF
few	TRBJ2-2	NA	TRBV10-2	TGCGCCAGCAGTGGGGGAACAGACGGAGTGGGCAACACCGGGGAGCTGTTTTTT	CASSGGTDGVGNTGELFF
NA	TRBJ1-2	NA	TRBV6-1	TGTGCCAGCAGTGAATTTTGGGATGGCTACACCTTC	CASSEFWDGYTF
NA	TRBJ2-3	TRBD1	TRBV7-3	TGTGCCAGCAGCTTAACACGGGCGACAGGGCTGGGCACAGATACGCAGTATTTT	CASSLTRATGLGTDTQYF
NA	TRBJ2-7	NA	TRBV20-1	TGCAGTGCTAGAGGCGCGGGGAGCTCCTACGAGCAGTACTTC	CSARGAGSSYEQYF
few	TRBJ2-2	NA	TRBV19	TGTGCCAGTACCCACCGGGACTTCCAGACCGGGGAGCTGTTTTTT	CASTHRDFQTGELFF
NA	TRBJ1-2	TRBD1	TRBV27	TGTGCCAGCAGTGTGACAGGGTACTATGGCTACACCTTC	CASSVTGYYGYTF
NA	TRBJ1-2	NA	TRBV27	TGTGCCAGCAGTTCATACCGCGGACCGGCCGAGGCAGGCTACACCTTC	CASSSYRGPAEAGYTF
NA	TRBJ2-1	TRBD1	TRBV6-6	TGTGCCAGCAGGGGGGACATCGACAGGGGGCCTCCTGACCACAATGAGCAGTTCTTC	CASRGDIDRGPPDHNEQFF
many	TRBJ2-3	TRBD2	TRBV7-8	TGTGCCAGCAGCTTACGGGTCGTGCGGGGGACCCCGGCCACTATCTCTAGCACAGATACGCAGTATTTT	CASSLRVVRGTPATISSTDTQYF
NA	TRBJ2-2	NA	TRBV18	TGTGCCAGCTCACAGCCGGACACGAACACCGGGGAGCTGTTTTTT	CASSQPDTNTGELFF
NA	TRBJ2-1	TRBD1	TRBV12-3/TRBV12-4	TGTGCCAGCAGTTTAAGGGACAGGGAAAATGAGCAGTTCTTC	CASSLRDRENEQFF